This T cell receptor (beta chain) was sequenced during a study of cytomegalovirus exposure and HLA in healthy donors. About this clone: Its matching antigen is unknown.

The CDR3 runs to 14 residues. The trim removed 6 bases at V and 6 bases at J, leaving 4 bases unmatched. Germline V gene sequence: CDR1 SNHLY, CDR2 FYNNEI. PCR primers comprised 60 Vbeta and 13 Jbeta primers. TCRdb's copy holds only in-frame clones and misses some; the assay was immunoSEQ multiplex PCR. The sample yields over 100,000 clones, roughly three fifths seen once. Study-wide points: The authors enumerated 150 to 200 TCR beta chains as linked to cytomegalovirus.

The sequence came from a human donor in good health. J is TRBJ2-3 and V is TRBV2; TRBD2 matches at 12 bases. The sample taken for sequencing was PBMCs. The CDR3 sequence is CASSRLAGVDTQYF. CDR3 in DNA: TGTGCCAGCAGCAGACTAGCGGGAGTGGATACGCAGTATTTT.